The present T cell receptor (beta chain) was sequenced within a study of blood T cell repertoires in COVID-19. Study as a whole: COVID-19 samples, acute and convalescent, were from the United States, Italy and Spain. Sources were T cells, B-cell-depleted T cells, or PBMCs; the material itself was cDNA or gDNA.

Under the authors' procedure: By means of reference gene primer amplification, nucleated cell counts were estimated. Only in-frame clones appear in the TCRdb table, and some are missing; sequencing was by immunoSEQ multiplex PCR. The V and J calls and clone size were taken over from that table, and D and trimming were inferred from the DNA. Of more than 95,000 clones in the sample, 85% were seen once. Trimming removed 4 bases from V and 2 bases from J, with 11 bases in between. The CDR3 spans 14 residues. In germline, CDR1 is SGHRS, CDR2 YFSETQ. The chain joins TRBV5-1 to TRBJ2-3, with a weak D call TRBD2 (6 bases). This receptor was identified in a man at least 80 years old with active or convalescent COVID-19. The sample was peripheral blood. The CDR3 DNA reads TGCGCCAGCAGCCCTAGCGACCTCACAGATACGCAGTATTTT. It translates to CASSPSDLTDTQYF.